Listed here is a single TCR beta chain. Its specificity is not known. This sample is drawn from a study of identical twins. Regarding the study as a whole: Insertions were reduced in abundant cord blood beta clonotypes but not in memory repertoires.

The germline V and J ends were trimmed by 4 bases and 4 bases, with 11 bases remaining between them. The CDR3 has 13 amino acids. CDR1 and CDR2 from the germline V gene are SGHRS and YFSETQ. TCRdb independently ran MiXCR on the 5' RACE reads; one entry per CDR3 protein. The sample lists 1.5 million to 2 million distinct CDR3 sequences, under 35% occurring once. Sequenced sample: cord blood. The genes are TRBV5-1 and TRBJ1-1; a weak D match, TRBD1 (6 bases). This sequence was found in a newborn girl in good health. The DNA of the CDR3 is TGCGCCAGCAGCGGTCTGGGGGCCACTGAAGCTTTCTTT. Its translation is CASSGLGATEAFF.